This T cell receptor (beta chain) was retrieved from a study of shared clonotypes between healthy human individuals. Whole-study context: Donors had three CD4 naive, three CD4 memory, two CD8 naive and one CD8 memory plate apiece.

At the deep level, the assay was run. In the authors' workflow: Because ImmunoSEQ provided only junction sequences with no quality scores, the filtering differed. Generated by immunoSEQ multiplex PCR, the TCRdb table keeps only in-frame clones and is missing some. D and trimming come from the DNA, and the V and J calls and clone size come from that table. The sample shows roughly 550,000 clones, 95% to 96% of them seen only once. Losses at the gene ends were 6 bases for V and 4 bases for J; bases not matched to a gene: 12. The CDR3 consists of 15 residues. In germline, CDR1 is SGHAT, CDR2 FQNNGV. Terminally differentiated effector memory CD45RA+ cells were left out of the naive CD8 fraction, which was CD45RO-negative and positively selected for CCR7.

The sequenced sample consisted of naive CD8+ T cells sorted from blood. The chain carries TRBV11-2 and TRBJ2-7, with TRBD2 matching over 7 bases. This TCR derives from a woman aged 25-40 years in good health. The CDR3 DNA sequence: TGTGCCAGCAGTTTCGGTGGCGGGAGTCGATACGAGCAGTACTTC. Translation gives CASSFGGGSRYEQYF. Together with reference TRBV11-2 and TRBJ2-7, the CDR3 gives the full variable domain: EAGVAQSPRYKIIEKRQSVAFWCNPISGHATLYWYQQILGQGPKLLIQFQNNGVVDDSQLPKDRFSAERLKGVDSTLKIQPAKLEDSAVYLCASSFGGGSRYEQYFGPGTRLTVT.